This T cell receptor (beta chain) was sequenced during a study of blood T cell repertoires in COVID-19. At the level of the study: From T cells, B-cell-depleted T cells, or PBMCs came the material, which was cDNA or gDNA.

This clone is a singleton in its sample. The CDR3 has 15 amino acids. Losses at the gene ends were 4 bases for V and 8 bases for J; bases not matched to a gene: 6. The germline V gene has CDR1 MNHEY and CDR2 SVGAGI. This table comes from immunoSEQ multiplex PCR, and its TCRdb copy is limited to in-frame clones, with some not included. Of some 140,000 clones listed, 65% to 90% were seen once; the top ten hold 9% to 14%. This rearrangement joins TRBV6-5 to TRBJ1-4, with 11 bases matching TRBD1. The sequencing sample was made of peripheral blood. This clonotype was sampled from a woman aged 60-70 years with COVID-19, enrolled during active disease. The CDR3 coding sequence is TGTGCCAGCAGTTCGGACAGGGGGCGCAGAGAAAAACTGTTTTTT. It is translated as CASSSDRGRREKLFF.